Following are 18 T cell receptor beta chains from one sample sequenced in a study of beta chain features in type 1 diabetes (dated by TCRdb to the late 2010s). The library came from the immunoSEQ multiplex PCR assay. The entire amount of isolated RNA was reverse transcribed using the High Capacity cDNA Reverse Transcription Kit, so the sequenced TCRB transcripts were expressed ones. Not all clones reach the TCRdb copy of this immuneACCESS table, which keeps in-frame sequences only. Checked studies attribute under half of the gap to unresolved V genes and leave the rest unexplained. The sample records approximately 150,000 clones, 9% to 10% of which are singletons. The ten largest clones add up to 0.55% to 0.75% of the sample. Specimen: central memory CD4+ T cells from blood. These receptors were taken from a woman aged 40 to 50 in good health.

This clone was detected a few times. V gene TRBV2 combines with J gene TRBJ1-2; 10 bases map to TRBD1. With V trimmed by 8 bases and J by 8 bases, 8 bases remained unmatched. The germline gives CDR1 SNHLY, CDR2 FYNNEI. CDR3 length: 13 residues. The CDR3 nucleotides are TGTGCCAGCCGAGACAGGGGGCTTTGGGGCTACACCTTC. Encoded protein: CASRDRGLWGYTF.

This clone was detected a few times. The chain employs TRBV5-1 and TRBJ1-2; 7 bases fit TRBD1. V lost 0 bases, J lost 2 bases, and 7 bases stayed unmatched. CDR3 size: 16 residues. CDR1 and CDR2 from the germline V gene are SGHRS and YFSETQ. CDR3: CASSLGGDSFNYGYTF. Written as DNA, the CDR3 is TGCGCCAGCAGCTTGGGGGGGGACAGCTTCAACTATGGCTACACCTTC.

This clone was observed a handful of times. V usage is TRBV5-1 and J usage is TRBJ2-7; the match to TRBD1 covers 7 bases. V dropped 7 bases and J dropped 1; count of bases not matched to a gene: 8. The CDR3 totals 14 residues. Germline-derived CDR1 and CDR2 are SGHRS and YFSETQ. CDR3: CASHRGGASYEQYF. The CDR3 coding sequence is TGCGCCAGCCACAGAGGGGGCGCTTCCTACGAGCAGTACTTC.

This chain joins TRBV7-8 and TRBJ1-1; D unresolved. Per the germline V gene, CDR1 is SGHVS and CDR2 is FQNEAQ. Trimming shortened V by 5 bases and J by 10 bases, and 14 bases separated the two germline ends. The CDR3 extends over 12 amino acids. In DNA form, the CDR3 reads TGTGCCAGCAGCCCCCGATCTTCAGGAGCTTTCTTT. This sequence encodes CASSPRSSGAFF.

This rearrangement joins TRBV10-1 to TRBJ2-2, with 9 bases matching TRBD2. The CDR3 runs to 13 residues. Germline V lookup: CDR1 WNHNN, CDR2 SYGVQD (reference sequence). V shed 4 bases and J 7 bases; nucleotides not matched to a gene: 1. The CDR3 nucleotides read TGCGCCAGCAGTGCACTAGCGGGCGGGGAGCTGTTTTTT. Translating gives CASSALAGGELFF.

This clone occurred a few times. The V call is TRBV13, the J call TRBJ2-7, with unresolved D. Trimming shortened V by 4 bases and J by 0 bases, and 4 bases separated the two germline ends. CDR3 length equals 12 residues. Germline lookup yields CDR1 PRHDT and CDR2 FYEKMQ (reference sequence). The CDR3 loop reads CASSSVSYEQYF. The DNA for the CDR3 is TGTGCCAGCAGCTCGGTCTCCTACGAGCAGTACTTC.

The rearrangement links TRBV27 to TRBJ2-2, with no clear D. Trimming took off 3 bases at V and 0 bases at J, with 14 bases between the two ends. This CDR3 comprises 17 residues. In germline, CDR1 is MNHEY, CDR2 SMNVEV (reference sequence). The CDR3 coding sequence is TGTGCCAGCAGTTTCGACTTCAGAGGATCGAACACCGGGGAGCTGTTTTTT. Its translation: CASSFDFRGSNTGELFF.

The V call is TRBV15, the J call TRBJ2-6; 7 nucleotides match TRBD1. Germline CDR1 reads LNHNV; CDR2 reads YYDKDF (reference sequence). This CDR3 has 16 residues. Trimming removed 2 bases from V and 2 bases from J; junction bases left unmatched: 3. CDR3 bases: TGTGCCACCAGCAGAAGACAGGGTCCTGGGGCCAACGTCCTGACTTTC. It translates to CATSRRQGPGANVLTF. The full variable domain, its missing parts supplied by reference TRBV15 and TRBJ2-6, is DAMVIQNPRYQVTQFGKPVTLSCSQTLNHNVMYWYQQKSSQAPKLLFHYYDKDFNNEADTPDNFQSRRPNTSFCFLDIRSPGLGDTAMYLCATSRRQGPGANVLTFGAGSRLTVL.

The V gene is TRBV6-1, the J gene TRBJ2-5; no clear D gene. There are 12 residues in the CDR3. V dropped 6 bases and J dropped 4 bases, with 9 bases sitting between them. Germline-derived CDR1 and CDR2 are MNHNS and SASEGT. The chain's CDR3 is CASRSVAETQYF. The DNA for the CDR3 is TGTGCCAGCAGATCCGTAGCAGAGACCCAGTACTTC.

The chain is built from TRBV5-4 and TRBJ2-5; a possible D gene is TRBD1 (8 bases). The CDR3 runs to 14 residues. From germline, CDR1 is SGHNT and CDR2 YYREEE (reference sequence). Trimming took 4 bases from V and 5 from J, leaving 15 bases between them. The CDR3 spells CASSSPQGGETQYF. In DNA form, the CDR3 reads TGTGCCAGCAGCAGCCCACAGGGGGGGGAGACCCAGTACTTC.

This clone has just a few counts. The chain links TRBV4-2 to TRBJ2-3, with TRBD2 identical over 10 bases. Germline-derived CDR1 and CDR2 are LGHNA and YNFKEQ. After removal of 1 base from V and 6 bases from J, the junction contained 7 bases not matched to a gene. CDR3 length: 16 residues. CDR3 in DNA: TGTGCCAGCAGCCAAGGGGAGCGGGGGGGCCTCGATACGCAGTATTTT. It translates to CASSQGERGGLDTQYF.

CDR3 sequence reads: CASTRGPQTEAFF. The CDR3 DNA is TGTGCCAGCACCCGAGGCCCGCAAACTGAAGCTTTCTTT. The chain uses TRBV7-2 and TRBJ1-1, with D uncertain. Germline-derived CDR1 and CDR2 are SGHTA and FQGNSA. The CDR3 has 13 amino acids. V was cut by 7 bases and J by 5 bases, with 14 bases left in between.

This clone has just a few counts. The V gene is TRBV5-4, the J gene TRBJ2-7; possibly TRBD2 for D (6 bases). This CDR3 has 14 amino acids. Trimming took off 4 bases at V and 4 bases at J, with 15 bases between the two ends. Germline V gene lookup returns CDR1 SGHNT and CDR2 YYREEE (reference sequence). Here the CDR3 DNA reads TGTGCCAGCAGCCCGGAGGCGGGGTCGTACGAGCAGTACTTC. This translates into CASSPEAGSYEQYF.

This clone was counted only a few times. This chain connects TRBV5-5 to TRBJ2-2; 9 bases agree with TRBD2. V dropped 7 bases and J dropped 4; count of bases not matched to a gene: 17. The germline V gene has CDR1 SGHKS and CDR2 YYEKEE (reference sequence). The CDR3 is made up of 18 amino acids. The CDR3, as DNA: TGTGCCAGCGAGCTTGCTAGCGGGATAGGTCTTTTCACCGGGGAGCTGTTTTTT. This gives the protein CASELASGIGLFTGELFF.

This clone has more than one count but fewer than ten. V and J are TRBV27 and TRBJ1-5; TRBD1 matches 9 bases. From germline, CDR1 is MNHEY and CDR2 SMNVEV (reference sequence). The CDR3 length is 13 residues. Trimming cost V 5 bases and J 8 bases; bases outside gene matches: 4. The CDR3 region is CASSPRTGEPQHF. Written as DNA, the CDR3 is TGTGCCAGCAGTCCTAGGACAGGGGAGCCCCAGCATTTT.

This clone was counted between two and nine times. V gene TRBV5-1 combines with J gene TRBJ2-3, with D unclear. CDR3 length: 14 residues. Between the trimmed V and J ends, which lost 2 bases and 3 bases, there was a span of 10 bases. The germline CDR1 and CDR2 sequences are SGHRS and YFSETQ. Here the CDR3 reads CASSLALPTDTQYF. DNA for the CDR3: TGCGCCAGCAGCTTAGCACTCCCTACAGATACGCAGTATTTT.

In this sample, this clone turned up a few times. The chain has TRBV18 and TRBJ1-1, with 7 nucleotides matching TRBD1. J lost 5 bases, V lost 2 bases, and 5 bases had no gene match. Looked up from germline, CDR1 is KGHSH and CDR2 is LQKENI. CDR3 length equals 14 residues. The CDR3 coding sequence is TGTGCCAGCTCACCAGTGACAGGGATTACTGAAGCTTTCTTT. It is translated as CASSPVTGITEAFF.

This clone was observed a few times. The chain uses TRBV7-6 and TRBJ2-1; 7 bases are a match to TRBD2. Looked up from germline, CDR1 is SGHVS and CDR2 is FNYEAQ. The CDR3 length is 14 residues. V was pared by 4 bases and J by 7 bases, with 7 bases of the junction left unmatched. In DNA form, the CDR3 reads TGTGCCAGCAGCTCGCCTAGCGGAGGGAATGAGCAGTTCTTC. Amino acids: CASSSPSGGNEQFF.